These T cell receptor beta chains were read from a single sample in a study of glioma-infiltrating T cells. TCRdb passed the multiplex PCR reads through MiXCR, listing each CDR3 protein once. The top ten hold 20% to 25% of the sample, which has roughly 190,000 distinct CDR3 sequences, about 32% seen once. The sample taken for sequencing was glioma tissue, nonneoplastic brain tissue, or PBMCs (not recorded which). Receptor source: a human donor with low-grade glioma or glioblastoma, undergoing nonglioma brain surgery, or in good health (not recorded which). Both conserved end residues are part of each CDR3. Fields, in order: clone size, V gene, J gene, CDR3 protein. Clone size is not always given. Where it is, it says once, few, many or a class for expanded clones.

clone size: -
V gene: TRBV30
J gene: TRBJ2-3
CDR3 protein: CAWSVVSISTDTQYF

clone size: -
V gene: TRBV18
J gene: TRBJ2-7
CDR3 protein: CASSPPGLADTYEQYF

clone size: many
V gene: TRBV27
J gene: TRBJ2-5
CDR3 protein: CASSPHLAGIETQYF

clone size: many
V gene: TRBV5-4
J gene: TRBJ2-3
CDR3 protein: CASSSTTSGDTDTQYF

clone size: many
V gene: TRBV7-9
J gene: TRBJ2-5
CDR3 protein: CASSLAVATQETQYF

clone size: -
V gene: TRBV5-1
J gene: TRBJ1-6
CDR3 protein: CASRGEQGSDSPLHF

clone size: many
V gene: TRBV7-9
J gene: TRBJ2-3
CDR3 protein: CASSIITDTQYF

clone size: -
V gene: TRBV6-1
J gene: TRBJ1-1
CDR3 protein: CASSEAWTGMKTEAFF

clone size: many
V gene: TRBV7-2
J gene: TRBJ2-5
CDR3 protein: CASSSGPGETQYF

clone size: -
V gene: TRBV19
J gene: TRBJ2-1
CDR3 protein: CSSSILAGGEQFF

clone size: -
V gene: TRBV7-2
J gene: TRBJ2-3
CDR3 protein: CASSSQLVGPDTRYF

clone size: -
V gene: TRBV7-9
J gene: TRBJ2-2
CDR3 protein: CASSVDLTGELFF

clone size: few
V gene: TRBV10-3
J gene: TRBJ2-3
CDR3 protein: CAISARDGTDTQYF

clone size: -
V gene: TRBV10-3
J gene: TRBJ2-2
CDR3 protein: CAISLGTPTRELFF

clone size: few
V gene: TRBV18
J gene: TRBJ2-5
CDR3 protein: CASSPRQGWQETQYF

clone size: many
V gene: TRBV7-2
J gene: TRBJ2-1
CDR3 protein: CASSLDTGGNNEQFF

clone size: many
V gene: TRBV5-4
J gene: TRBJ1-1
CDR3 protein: CASRTATEAFF

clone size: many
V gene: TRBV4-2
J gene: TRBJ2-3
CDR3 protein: CASSQDHRGPDTQYF

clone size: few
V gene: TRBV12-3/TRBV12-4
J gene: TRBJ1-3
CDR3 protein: CASSLANKSGGAIYF

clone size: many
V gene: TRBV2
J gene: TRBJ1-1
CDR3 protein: CASSQQAGTEAFF

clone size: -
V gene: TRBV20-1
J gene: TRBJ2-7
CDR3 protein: CSGGKTGRGYEQYF

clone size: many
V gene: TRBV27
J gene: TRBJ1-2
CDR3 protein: CASSPRPWSYGYTF

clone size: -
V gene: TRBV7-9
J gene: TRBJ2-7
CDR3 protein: CASITRLAGTYEQYF

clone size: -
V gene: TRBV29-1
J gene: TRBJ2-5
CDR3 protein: CSGREGQETQYF

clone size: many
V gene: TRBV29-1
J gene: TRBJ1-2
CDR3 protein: CSVDGRQGLAGYTF

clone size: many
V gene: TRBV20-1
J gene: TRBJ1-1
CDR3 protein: CSAGGAEAFF

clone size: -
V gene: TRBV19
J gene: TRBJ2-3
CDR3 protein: CASSTGQSMSTDTQYF

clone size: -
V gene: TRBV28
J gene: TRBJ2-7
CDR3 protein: CASSAEGRDPYNEQYF

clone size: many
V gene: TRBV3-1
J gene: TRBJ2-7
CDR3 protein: CASSQTYRGHEQYF

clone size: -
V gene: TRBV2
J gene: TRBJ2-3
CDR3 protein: CASSAGGPTDTQYF

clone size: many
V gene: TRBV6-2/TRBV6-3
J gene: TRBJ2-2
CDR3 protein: CASTDYTNTGELFF

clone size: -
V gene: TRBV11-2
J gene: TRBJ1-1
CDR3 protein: CASSEQGGGTEAFF

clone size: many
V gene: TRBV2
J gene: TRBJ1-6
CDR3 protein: CASSVRGANSPLHF

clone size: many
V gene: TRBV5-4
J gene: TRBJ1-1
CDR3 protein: CASSPGGRGYTEAFF

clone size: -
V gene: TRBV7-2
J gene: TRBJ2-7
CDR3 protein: CASSSHGRGTYEQCF

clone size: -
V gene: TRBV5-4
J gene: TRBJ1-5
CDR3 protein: CASSFLDKPQHF

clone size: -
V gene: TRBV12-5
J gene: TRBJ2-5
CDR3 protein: CASGPGTGGQETQYF

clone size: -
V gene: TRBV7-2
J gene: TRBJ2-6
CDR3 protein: CASSLGLAGQAGANVLTF

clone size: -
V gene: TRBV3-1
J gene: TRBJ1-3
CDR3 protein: CASIQDPGTQGNTIYF

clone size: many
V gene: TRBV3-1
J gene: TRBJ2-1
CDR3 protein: CASSQEEGDEQFF

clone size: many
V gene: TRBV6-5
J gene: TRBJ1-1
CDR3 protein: CASSYTGQGAKPAFF

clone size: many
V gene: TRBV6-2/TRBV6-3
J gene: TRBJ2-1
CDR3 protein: CASSYKASGNEQFF

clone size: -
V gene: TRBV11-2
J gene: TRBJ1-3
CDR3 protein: CASRLEVSSGNTIYF

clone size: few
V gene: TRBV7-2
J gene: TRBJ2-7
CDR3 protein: CASRKTGTGGHEQYF

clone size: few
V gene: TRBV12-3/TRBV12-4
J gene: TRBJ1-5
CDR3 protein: CASSSRTGGYQPQHF

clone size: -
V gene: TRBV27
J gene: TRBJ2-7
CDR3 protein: CASSFLTRGREEQYF

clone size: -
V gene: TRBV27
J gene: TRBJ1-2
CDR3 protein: CASSLRTGPYGYTF

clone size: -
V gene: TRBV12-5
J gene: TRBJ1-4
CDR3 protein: CASGSTGVRGEKLFF

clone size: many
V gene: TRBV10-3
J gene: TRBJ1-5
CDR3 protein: CAISDGGASQPQHF

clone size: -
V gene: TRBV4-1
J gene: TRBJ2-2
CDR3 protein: CASTQERGPYTGELFF